Described below is a single T cell receptor (beta chain) sequence and its context. The sample comes from a study of memory CD8 T cells in hepatitis C reinfection. Study information: Samples at peak reinfection came 3 to 8 weeks post-detection.

Time point noted: peak reinfection, 3 to 8 weeks after reinfection detection. Sorted cells were sequenced directly ex vivo without any in vitro expansion. Total naive CD8 T cells were sorted as viable CD3+ CD8+ CD45RO- cells from a couple of donors. TCRdb's copy holds only in-frame clones and misses some; the assay was immunoSEQ multiplex PCR. The table lists around 47,000 clones, roughly 88% of them singletons. Trimming shortened V by 0 bases and J by 1 base, and 12 bases separated the two germline ends. Germline lookup yields CDR1 SGHTA and CDR2 FQGNSA. The CDR3 covers 16 residues. The sequence derives from a man between 18 and 29 years old with hepatitis C virus infection. The sequencing input was naive CD8+ T cells sorted from blood. The J gene is TRBJ2-5, the V gene TRBV7-2; D uncertain. In nucleotides, the CDR3 is TGTGCCAGCAGCTTAGCGCACGGGTTGATCCAAGAGACCCAGTACTTC. Translated, it gives CASSLAHGLIQETQYF.